This TCR beta chain derives from a study of CD8 T cells in acute hepatitis C reinfection (dated by TCRdb to the early 2020s). In the study overall: The TCRbeta repertoire of CD8+ T cells specific for the HCV NS3-1073 epitope was profiled during acute infection and after viral clearance. Paired acute and follow-up samples were contributed by four of the spontaneous resolvers.

V sheds 3 bases and J sheds 0 bases, leaving 9 bases between their ends. CDR3 length: 14 amino acids, cysteine to phenylalanine. Only the CDR3 DNA stays, 42 bases, in frame from base 1. Looking up the germline V gene yields CDR1 SGHVS and CDR2 FNYEAQ. General study outcomes and caveats: Over ten public clonotypes were found regardless of outcome; one public clonotype used V04-02/J02-02. The NS3-1073 specific repertoires were highly diverse, and diversity did not differ significantly among acute resolver, follow-up resolver and acute chronic samples. Because bulk sequencing was performed on the TCRbeta chain only, alphabeta pairing of public clonotypes could not be determined. CDR3 sequences shared with other epitopes were rarely observed, and exact matching may have been limited by differing sequencing approaches. No follow-up repertoires were available for chronically infected subjects, since NS3-1073 specific cells were too rare to be sorted. TRBV04 and TRBV06 gene families were preferentially used in all groups, and this usage was not explained by overrepresentation in the naive pool.

The time point label for this specimen denotes: naive CD8 control sorted from an acute-time-point sample. Enrolled in the Montreal Hepatitis C Cohort (HEPCO) in Canada, the donors were people who inject drugs, and these donors were followed every 3 months. Acute primary HCV infection was defined as a positive HCV RNA or antibody test after a negative test within the previous 24 weeks. Surface staining used CD3, CD8 and CD45RO antibodies, with an aqua fixable dye to exclude dead cells. 8 spontaneous resolvers, defined by HCV RNA clearance within 24 weeks, were included in the cohort. Negative selection by means of the MACS CD8+ T cell Isolation Kit yielded CD8+ T cells from peripheral blood mononuclear cells recovered from cryopreservation by thawing. A BD FACSAria II cell sorter was used to sort the cells. Genomic DNA was extracted from FACS-sorted cells, and TCRbeta chain sequencing was performed through the commercial immunoSEQ service. As for the authors' bioinformatics: ImmunoSEQ Analyzer software v3.0 and R v3.5.1 were used to analyze the repertoire data. Sequences containing stop codons or out-of-frame rearrangements were removed, so only productive rearrangements were analyzed. The sequencing provider supplied the Simpson diversity, Shannon entropy, CDR3 length and nucleotide addition metrics. Clonotypes were grouped by frequency into dominant, sub-dominant, low or lowest abundance categories, and clonotypes below 0.1% were left out of most analyses. A CDR3 amino acid clonotype was called public when found in at least two subjects at a cumulative frequency of at least 0.5%. This immuneACCESS table, as held by TCRdb, lists in-frame sequences with V and J called but not all clones. Of the missing ones, under half trace to an unresolved V gene in checked studies; the others have no known cause. From that table come the V and J calls and clone size; the DNA was used to work out D and trimming. This sample lists about 38,000 clones; 80% to 90% were detected once. In total, the top ten clones hold 10% to 11% of the sample.

Note on this clone: What this receptor recognizes is not known. The record has no base qualities; no much larger clone is one base away.

The sample comprised naive CD8+ T cells from PBMCs. Explained via the paper, the cell subset or site label denotes: sorted total naive CD45RO-negative CD8+ T cells. This receptor was identified in a young woman who spontaneously cleared hepatitis C infection. The rearranged segments are TRBV7-6 and TRBJ2-7; there is no confident call for the D gene. The bases read TGTGCCAGCAGCTTTTCATCGGGCTCCTACGAGCAGTACTTC. Its protein reads: CASSFSSGSYEQYF.